This T cell receptor (beta chain) is drawn from a study of blood T cell repertoires in COVID-19. Study summary: Collection of acute and convalescent COVID-19 samples took place in the United States, Italy and Spain.

The CDR3 loop spans 15 amino acids. J gave up 3 bases and V 5 bases, and 7 bases lay outside the gene matches. Germline V gene data show CDR1 as MNHEY and CDR2 as SVGAGI. Seattle participants joined during active infection and were tracked over time. This table comes from immunoSEQ multiplex PCR, and its TCRdb copy is limited to in-frame clones, with some not included. Seen here are about 130,000 clones, approximately 86% observed once, and the top ten hold 11%. The receptor was derived from a woman aged 70 to 79 with COVID-19, enrolled during active disease. V and J are TRBV6-5 and TRBJ1-3; 7 positions match TRBD1. Sequenced material: peripheral blood. CDR3 loop: CASSRQGGFGNTIYF. CDR3 sequence (DNA): TGTGCCAGCAGTAGACAGGGAGGATTTGGAAACACCATATATTTT.